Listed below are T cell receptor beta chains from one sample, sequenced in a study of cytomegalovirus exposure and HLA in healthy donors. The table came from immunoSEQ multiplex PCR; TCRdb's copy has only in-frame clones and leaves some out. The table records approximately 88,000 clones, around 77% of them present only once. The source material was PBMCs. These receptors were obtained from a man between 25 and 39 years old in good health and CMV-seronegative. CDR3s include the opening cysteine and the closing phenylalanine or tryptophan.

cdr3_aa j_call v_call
CASSPGTAIGYGYTF TRBJ1-2 TRBV6-5
CASSKQGMNTEAFF TRBJ1-1 TRBV19
CASSLWGHHRESGNTIYF TRBJ1-3 TRBV7-9
CAISDRVYGYTF TRBJ1-2 TRBV10-3
CASSQGTVNTEAFF TRBJ1-1 TRBV5-4
CAWSYRGRADTQYF TRBJ2-3 TRBV30
CAVRGGVEAFF TRBJ1-1 TRBV11-2
CASSERASGVTDTQYF TRBJ2-3 TRBV6-1
CASSLVGGGSGNTIYF TRBJ1-3 TRBV7-2
CASSRQTSNPYEQYF TRBJ2-7 TRBV2
CASSLGQVNEKLFF TRBJ1-4 TRBV5-1
CASSLKGHPGNTIYF TRBJ1-3 TRBV27
CASSRATDTEAFF TRBJ1-1 TRBV7-2
CASSLPTSVNEQFF TRBJ2-1 TRBV7-8
CASSPDITYEQYF TRBJ2-7 TRBV7-9
CASSLYPGQGVHGELFF TRBJ2-2 TRBV27